The entry below describes one TCR beta chain. Its antigen remains unknown. The sample originates from a study of T cell repertoires in cytomegalovirus infection. Study-wide results and caveats: Clonotype analysis showed dominance of the ex vivo response by HLA-C-restricted CMV-specific TCR beta clonotypes.

Trimming removed 2 bases at V and 4 bases at J, with 12 bases between. CDR1 is SEHNR, CDR2 FQNEAQ, per germline (reference sequence). The CDR3 loop spans 15 amino acids. TCRdb re-called the reads through MiXCR, storing one row per CDR3 protein. The sample includes hundreds of thousands of distinct CDR3 sequences, roughly 43% of them seen just once. The sample in question was cultured PBMCs, obtained from culture after CMV antigen stimulation. The chain recombines TRBV7-9 with TRBJ1-5; D call uncertain. This clonotype originated in a human donor in good health (CMV status not recorded). Some clones in this sample may be carry-over from other donors' samples. CDR3 sequence (DNA): TGTGCCAGCAGCTTAACCGGAGGTGATAATCAGCCCCAGCATTTT. It yields the protein CASSLTGGDNQPQHF. Full variable domain (outside the CDR3, taken from reference TRBV7-9 and TRBJ1-5): DTGVSQNPRHKITKRGQNVTFRCDPISEHNRLYWYRQTLGQGPEFLTYFQNEAQLEKSRLLSDRFSAERPKGSFSTLEIQRTEQGDSAMYLCASSLTGGDNQPQHFGDGTRLSIL.